This TCR beta chain was identified in a study of Ad26.COV2.S vaccination and SARS-CoV-2 variants (dated by TCRdb to the early 2020s). Concerning the study at large: Vaccine-arm donors were drawn from COV1001, a multicentre, randomized, double-blind, placebo-controlled phase I-IIa trial of Ad26.COV2.S in healthy adults. The specificity and breadth of SARS-CoV-2-reactive T cell receptors after Ad26.COV2.S vaccination were assessed by TCRbeta repertoire sequencing. Participants in the trial were split at random into five groups of five each, receiving low-dose or high-dose Ad26.COV2.S once or twice, or else placebo on both occasions. Investigators remained blinded to trial group allocation during experiments and outcome assessment. Dosing of Ad26.COV2.S was intramuscular, at either 5x10^10 or 1x10^11 viral particles, delivered as one shot or as two shots spaced 56 days apart. The TCR-sequenced set comprised about 32 samples: about 19 Ad26.COV2.S vaccine recipients, 5 placebo recipients and 8 SARS-CoV-2 convalescent individuals.

This clone was observed a few times. Its binding antigen is unknown. Base qualities are not recorded, but no much larger clone differs from it by a single base. On the study overall, not on this receptor specifically: Comparable non-spike TCR breadth was observed between vaccine and placebo recipients, consistent with only spike being contained in the vaccine. After vaccination, substantial breadth of spike-specific CD8+ and CD4+ T cell responses was reported. Comparing responses between vaccine doses or regimens was not something the study was powered to do. Ad26.COV2.S recipients had higher spike-specific TCR breadth than placebo recipients (P = 0.0014). The authors noted that the TCR breadth and depth analyses may have underestimated total T cell responses.

The immunoSEQ Assay was the method used to sequence TCRbeta CDR3 regions. After extraction, genomic DNA underwent amplification by bias-controlled multiplex PCR, followed by high-throughput sequencing. As for the authors' bioinformatics: To quantify the absolute abundance of every unique TCRbeta CDR3 region, sequences were collapsed and filtered. Usable DNA was measured by amplifying reference genes present in all nucleated cells, and TCRbeta template counts were normalized to that usable DNA to estimate T cell fraction. Repertoire TCRs were annotated as SARS-CoV-2-specific when V gene, CDR3 amino acid sequence and J gene were exactly matched to a known reactive TCR set. The reference SARS-CoV-2 TCR set was derived from MIRA and filtered for enrichment in COVID-19-positive ImmuneCODE repertoires, a step that removed public or cross-reactive TCRs. Using the MIRA antigens, annotated TCRs were further analysed by specific ORF or by position within an ORF. Breadth was defined as the number of annotated unique rearrangements divided by the total number of unique productive rearrangements, and depth was defined as the summed frequency of the annotated unique rearrangements. Two-sided Wilcoxon rank-sum tests were applied when comparing TCR breadth between groups. TCRdb holds this immuneACCESS table with in-frame rearrangements only. Some clones are missing; in checked studies, unresolved V genes explain under half, and the rest has no known cause. Clone size and the V and J calls come from that table; the DNA yielded D and trimming. Counted in this sample were about 480,000 clones; roughly 85% of them appeared once. The ten largest clones add up to around 13% of the sample.

Read against the paper, the sample's treatment or condition label means: around 19 received Ad26.COV2.S at low or high dose, single or two shots; 5 received placebo; per-sample allocation not given. Repertoires of vaccine and placebo recipients were sequenced from samples collected on day 63 after the first injection. Cohort 1b enrolled 25 adults aged 18-55 years at a single site in Boston, USA, between 29 July and 7 August 2020. Ad26.COV2.S was a replication-incompetent adenovirus type 26 vector expressing a prefusion-stabilized SARS-CoV-2 spike protein from the original Wuhan strain. CDR1 and CDR2, per the germline V gene, are SGHDN and FVKESK. CDR3 length: 16 amino acids, cysteine to phenylalanine. The CDR3 DNA has 48 bases and is translated from base 1. Between the V and J ends, shortened by 0 bases and 7 bases respectively, the junction contains 19 bases.

Sequencing used peripheral blood, obtained in a trial of Ad26.COV2.S vaccine versus placebo. The clonotype originates from a person aged 18-60 years who received the Ad26.COV2.S COVID-19 vaccine or a placebo. The sequence joins TRBV14 to TRBJ2-7; TRBD2 is a weak D gene call, 6 bases matching. The nucleotides are TGTGCCAGCAGCCAAGATCGGGGTCGGAGGGCTCGTGAGCAGTACTTC. Translated, it reads CASSQDRGRRAREQYF. Full variable domain (CDR3 extended with the reference TRBV14 and TRBJ2-7 proteins): EAGVTQFPSHSVIEKGQTVTLRCDPISGHDNLYWYRRVMGKEIKFLLHFVKESKQDESGMPNNRFLAERTGGTYSTLKVQPAELEDSGVYFCASSQDRGRRAREQYFGPGTRLTVT.